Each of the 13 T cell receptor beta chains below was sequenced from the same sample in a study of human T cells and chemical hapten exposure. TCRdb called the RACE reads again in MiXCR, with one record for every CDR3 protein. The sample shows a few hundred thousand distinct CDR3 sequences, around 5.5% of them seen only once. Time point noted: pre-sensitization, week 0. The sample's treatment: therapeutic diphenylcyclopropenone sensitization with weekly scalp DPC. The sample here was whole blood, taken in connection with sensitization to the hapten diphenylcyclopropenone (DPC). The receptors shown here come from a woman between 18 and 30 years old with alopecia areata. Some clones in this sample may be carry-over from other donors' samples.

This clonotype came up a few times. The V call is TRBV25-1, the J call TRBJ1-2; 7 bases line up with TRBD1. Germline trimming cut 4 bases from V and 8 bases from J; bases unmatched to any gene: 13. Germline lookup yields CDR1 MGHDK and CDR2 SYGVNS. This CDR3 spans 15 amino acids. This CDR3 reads CASSVTGAKEVGYTF. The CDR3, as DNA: TGTGCCAGCAGTGTTACAGGGGCCAAGGAGGTGGGCTACACCTTC.

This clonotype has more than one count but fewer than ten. DNA of the CDR3: TGTGCCAGTGGGTCGGGACGGCTACAAGAGACCCAGTACTTC. Encoded protein: CASGSGRLQETQYF. The rearrangement joins TRBV19 to TRBJ2-5; D may match TRBD1 or TRBD2 (5 bases each). CDR3 length: 14 residues. V was cut by 8 bases and J by 2 bases, with 15 bases left in between. Germline-derived CDR1 and CDR2 are LNHDA and SQIVND (reference sequence). Based on the CDR3 plus reference TRBV19 and TRBJ2-5, the full variable domain is DGGITQSPKYLFRKEGQNVTLSCEQNLNHDAMYWYRQDPGQGLRLIYYSQIVNDFQKGDIAEGYSVSREKKESFPLTVTSAQKNPTAFYLCASGSGRLQETQYFGPGTRLLVL.

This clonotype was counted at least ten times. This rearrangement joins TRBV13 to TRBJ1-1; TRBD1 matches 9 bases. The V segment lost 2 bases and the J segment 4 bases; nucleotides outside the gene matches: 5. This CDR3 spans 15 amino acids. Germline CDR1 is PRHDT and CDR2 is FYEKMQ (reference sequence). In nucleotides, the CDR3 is TGTGCCAGCAGCTTAAGACAGGGGGTTGGCACTGAAGCTTTCTTT. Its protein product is CASSLRQGVGTEAFF. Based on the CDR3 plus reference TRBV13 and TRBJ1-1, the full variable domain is AAGVIQSPRHLIKEKRETATLKCYPIPRHDTVYWYQQGPGQDPQFLISFYEKMQSDKGSIPDRFSAQQFSDYHSELNMSSLELGDSALYFCASSLRQGVGTEAFFGQGTRLTVV.

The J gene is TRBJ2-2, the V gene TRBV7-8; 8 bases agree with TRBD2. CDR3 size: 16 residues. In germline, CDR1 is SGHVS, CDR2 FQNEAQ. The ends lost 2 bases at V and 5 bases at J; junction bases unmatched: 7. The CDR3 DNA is TGTGCCAGCAGCTTAACCCGGGGGGGGCTAACCGGGGAGCTGTTTTTT. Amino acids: CASSLTRGGLTGELFF.

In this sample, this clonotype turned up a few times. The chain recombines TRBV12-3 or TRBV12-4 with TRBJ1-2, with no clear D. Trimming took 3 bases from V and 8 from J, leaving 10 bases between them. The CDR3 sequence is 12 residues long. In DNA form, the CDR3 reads TGTGCCAGCAGTTTTGCCGATGGGGGCTACACCTTC. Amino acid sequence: CASSFADGGYTF.

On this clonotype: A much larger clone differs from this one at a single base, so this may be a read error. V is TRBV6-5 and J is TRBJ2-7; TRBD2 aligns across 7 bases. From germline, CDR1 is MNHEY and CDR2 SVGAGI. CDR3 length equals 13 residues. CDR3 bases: TGTGCCAGCAGACTCGGGGGGTCCTACGAGCAGGACTTC. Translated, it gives CASRLGGSYEQDF.

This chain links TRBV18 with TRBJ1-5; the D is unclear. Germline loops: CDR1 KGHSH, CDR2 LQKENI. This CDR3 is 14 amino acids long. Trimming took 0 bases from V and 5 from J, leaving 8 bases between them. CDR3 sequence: CASSPPSRDQPQHF. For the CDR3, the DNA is TGTGCCAGCTCACCACCGTCGAGGGATCAGCCCCAGCATTTT.

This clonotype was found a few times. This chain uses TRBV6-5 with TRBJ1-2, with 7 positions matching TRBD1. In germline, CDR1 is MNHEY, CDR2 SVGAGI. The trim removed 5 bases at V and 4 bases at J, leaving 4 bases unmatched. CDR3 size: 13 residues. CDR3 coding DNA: TGTGCCAGCAGTCGGGACAGAGTCTATGGCTACACCTTC. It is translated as CASSRDRVYGYTF.

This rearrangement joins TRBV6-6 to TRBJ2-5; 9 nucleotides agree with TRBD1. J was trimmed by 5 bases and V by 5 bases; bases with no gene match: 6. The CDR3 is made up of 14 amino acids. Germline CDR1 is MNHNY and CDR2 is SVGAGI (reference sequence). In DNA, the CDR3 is TGTGCCAGCAGTCGTAACAGGGGGCCGGAGACCCAGTACTTC. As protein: CASSRNRGPETQYF.

DNA of the CDR3: TGTGCCAGCAGTTTCGGACGGGAAAATTCACCCCTCCACTTT. It translates to CASSFGRENSPLHF. The chain employs TRBV6-2 or TRBV6-3 and TRBJ1-6; D is undetermined. Trimming pared 4 bases from V and 7 bases from J, leaving 11 bases between. From germline, CDR1 is MNHEY and CDR2 SVGEGT. This CDR3 is 14 amino acids long.

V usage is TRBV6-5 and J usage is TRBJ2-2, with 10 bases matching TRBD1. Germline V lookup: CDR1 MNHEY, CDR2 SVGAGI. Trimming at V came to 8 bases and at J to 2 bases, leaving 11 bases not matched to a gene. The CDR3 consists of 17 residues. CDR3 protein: CASRDRGTFGNTGELFF. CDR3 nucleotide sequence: TGTGCCAGCCGGGACAGGGGAACGTTTGGAAACACCGGGGAGCTGTTTTTT.

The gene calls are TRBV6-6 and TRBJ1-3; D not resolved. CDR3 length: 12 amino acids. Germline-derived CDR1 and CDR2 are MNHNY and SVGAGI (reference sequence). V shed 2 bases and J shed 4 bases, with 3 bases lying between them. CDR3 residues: CASSYQGNTIYF. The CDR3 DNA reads TGTGCCAGCAGTTACCAGGGAAACACCATATATTTT.

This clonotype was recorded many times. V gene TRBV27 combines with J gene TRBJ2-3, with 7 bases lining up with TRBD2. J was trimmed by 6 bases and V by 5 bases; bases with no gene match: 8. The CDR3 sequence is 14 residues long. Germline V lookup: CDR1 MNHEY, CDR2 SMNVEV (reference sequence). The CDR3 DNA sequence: TGTGCCAGCAGTAGGAGGGGAGGGTTGGATACGCAGTATTTT. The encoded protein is CASSRRGGLDTQYF.